This TCR beta chain was captured in a study of radiotherapy plus CTLA-4 blockade in lung cancer. Whole-study context: Objective responses were documented in 15% to 20% of patients, with disease control in about 28%. Points from the study as a whole: It was early blood T cell clone dynamics, with interferon-beta, that reportedly best predicted response. The study found tumor-derived TCR clones expanded in blood after radiotherapy plus ipilimumab.

Measured with immunoSEQ multiplex PCR; TCRdb has only the in-frame clones, and not every one. The sample consists of roughly 100,000 clones, around 83% of them appearing once. Chemo-refractory metastatic non-small-cell lung cancer patients were treated with focal radiation plus CTLA-4 blockade with ipilimumab. A single count supports this clone. Its matching antigen is unknown. CDR1 and CDR2 from the germline V gene are SGHRS and YFSETQ. Trimming cost V 4 bases and J 6 bases, with 13 bases left between them. The length of the CDR3 is 14 residues. This sequence originates from a human donor with non-small cell lung cancer who had a partial response to radiotherapy plus ipilimumab. The V and J genes are TRBV5-1 and TRBJ2-2, with TRBD1 as a possible D gene (6 bases). The sample was peripheral blood, taken from a patient treated with radiotherapy plus ipilimumab. DNA for the CDR3: TGCGCCAGCAGCCCGGGTGGGGGCGCCGGGGAGCTGTTTTTT. This sequence encodes CASSPGGGAGELFF.